This TCR beta chain was sequenced in a study of spatial heterogeneity in lung cancer. Turning to the study itself: Raw reads contained each unique TCR and UMI combination more than ten times on average.

In germline, CDR1 is SGHVS, CDR2 FQNEAQ. The CDR3 runs to 17 residues. With 2 bases removed from V and 1 base from J, the gap between germline ends came to 15 bases. Time point: sample taken at primary tumor resection. Whole RNA obtained from tumor, nontumor lung or frozen PBMC underwent sequencing without sorting. Every TCR cDNA molecule bore its own unique molecular identifier. MiXCR, run by TCRdb on the 5' RACE reads, gives a single entry per CDR3 protein. The sample lists roughly 5,100 distinct CDR3 sequences, 9.5% to 15% occurring once. Study results and caveats: Tumor mutation counts were tracked by expanded intratumoral alpha and beta TCR counts. The study estimated around 7% alpha and more than 11% beta chain coverage of tumor T cells.

This clonotype showed up many times. Its antigen is not identified. This receptor was taken from a male donor with early-stage non-small cell lung cancer. This rearrangement joins TRBV7-8 to TRBJ1-5; a possible D gene is TRBD1 (5 bases). The material sequenced was lung tumor tissue, taken at surgery. In DNA form, the CDR3 reads TGTGCCAGCAGCTTAATTGGTTCAGGGCAAAGCAATCAGCCCCAGCATTTT. It encodes CASSLIGSGQSNQPQHF.